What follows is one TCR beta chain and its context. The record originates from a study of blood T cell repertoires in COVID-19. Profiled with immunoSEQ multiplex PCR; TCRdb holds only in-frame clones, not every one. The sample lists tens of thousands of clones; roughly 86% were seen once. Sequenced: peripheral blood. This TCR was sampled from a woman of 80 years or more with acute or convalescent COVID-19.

CDR3 loop: CASSVGALSYEQYF. The DNA of the CDR3 is TGTGCCAGCAGCGTAGGAGCGCTAAGCTACGAGCAGTACTTC. The gene calls are TRBV9 and TRBJ2-7; D is uncertain. Per the germline V gene, CDR1 is SGDLS and CDR2 is YYNGEE. Trimming took off 0 bases at V and 3 bases at J, with 10 bases between the two ends. This CDR3 has 14 amino acids. The whole variable domain, remainder taken from reference TRBV9 and TRBJ2-7, is DSGVTQTPKHLITATGQRVTLRCSPRSGDLSVYWYQQSLDQGLQFLIQYYNGEERAKGNILERFSAQQFPDLHSELNLSSLELGDSALYFCASSVGALSYEQYFGPGTRLTVT.